This TCR beta chain was identified in a study of cytomegalovirus exposure and HLA in healthy donors. Study-wide context: The 95 to 150 validation repertoires used a platform that matched the one used for the 550 to 800 first-cohort repertoires, as a later analysis reported. Study-level findings and limits: Associated with cytomegalovirus, according to the listing, were 164 TCR beta chains.

The V end was cut by 7 bases, the J end by 4 bases, with 11 bases between. CDR1 is SNHLY and CDR2 is FYNNEI in the germline V gene. This CDR3 has 12 residues. Sequencing was performed with immunoSEQ multiplex PCR; in TCRdb, only in-frame clones are kept and a portion is missing. The sample lists under 400,000 clones; approximately 90% were seen once. In the case of this clone: Its antigen is undetermined.

V gene TRBV2 combines with J gene TRBJ2-7; no clear D gene. Sample: PBMCs. The sequence came from a woman in her late teens or twenties in good health and CMV-seronegative. The CDR3 protein is CASTTYGYEQYF. CDR3 DNA sequence: TGTGCCAGCACCACCTACGGGTACGAGCAGTACTTC.